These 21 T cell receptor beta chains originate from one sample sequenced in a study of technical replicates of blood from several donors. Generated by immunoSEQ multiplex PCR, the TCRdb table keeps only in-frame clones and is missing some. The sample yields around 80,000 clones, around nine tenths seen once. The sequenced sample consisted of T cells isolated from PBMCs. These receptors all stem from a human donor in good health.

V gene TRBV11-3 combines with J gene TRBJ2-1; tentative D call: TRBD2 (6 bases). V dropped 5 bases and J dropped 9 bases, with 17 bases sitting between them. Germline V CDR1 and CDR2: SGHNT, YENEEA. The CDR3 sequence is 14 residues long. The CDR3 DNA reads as TGTGCCAGCAGCCCTAGGGCGGGAAGGAGTGAGCAGTTCTTC. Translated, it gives CASSPRAGRSEQFF.

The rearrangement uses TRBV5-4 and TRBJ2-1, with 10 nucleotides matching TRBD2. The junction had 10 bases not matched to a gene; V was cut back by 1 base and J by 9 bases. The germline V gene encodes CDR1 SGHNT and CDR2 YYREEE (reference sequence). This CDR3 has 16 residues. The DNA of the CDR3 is TGTGCCAGCAGCTTGCCAGCGGGAGGGCCATTTGGTGAGCAGTTCTTC. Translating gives CASSLPAGGPFGEQFF. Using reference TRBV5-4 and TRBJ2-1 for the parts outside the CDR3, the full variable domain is ETGVTQSPTHLIKTRGQQVTLRCSSQSGHNTVSWYQQALGQGPQFIFQYYREEENGRGNFPPRFSGLQFPNYSSELNVNALELDDSALYLCASSLPAGGPFGEQFFGPGTRLTVL.

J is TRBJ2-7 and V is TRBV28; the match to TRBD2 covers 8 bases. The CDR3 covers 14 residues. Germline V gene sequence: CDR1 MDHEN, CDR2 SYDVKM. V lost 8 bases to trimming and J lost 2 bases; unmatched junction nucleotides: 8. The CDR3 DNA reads TGTGCCAGCCTCCCAGCGGGGGTAACCTACGAGCAGTACTTC. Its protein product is CASLPAGVTYEQYF.

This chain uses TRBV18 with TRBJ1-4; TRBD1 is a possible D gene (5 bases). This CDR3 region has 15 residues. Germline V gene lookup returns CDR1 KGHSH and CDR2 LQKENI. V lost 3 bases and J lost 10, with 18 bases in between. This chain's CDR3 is CASSPRGRESRKLFF. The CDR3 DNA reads TGTGCCAGCTCACCTCGAGGCAGGGAATCCAGAAAACTGTTTTTT.

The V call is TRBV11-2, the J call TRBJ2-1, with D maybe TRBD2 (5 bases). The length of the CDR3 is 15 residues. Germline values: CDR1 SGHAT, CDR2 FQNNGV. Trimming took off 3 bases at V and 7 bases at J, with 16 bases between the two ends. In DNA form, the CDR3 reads TGTGCCAGCAGCTTTGGGCGGGTAGAAGGGAATGAGCAGTTCTTC. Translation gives CASSFGRVEGNEQFF. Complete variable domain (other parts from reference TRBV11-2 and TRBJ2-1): EAGVAQSPRYKIIEKRQSVAFWCNPISGHATLYWYQQILGQGPKLLIQFQNNGVVDDSQLPKDRFSAERLKGVDSTLKIQPAKLEDSAVYLCASSFGRVEGNEQFFGPGTRLTVL.

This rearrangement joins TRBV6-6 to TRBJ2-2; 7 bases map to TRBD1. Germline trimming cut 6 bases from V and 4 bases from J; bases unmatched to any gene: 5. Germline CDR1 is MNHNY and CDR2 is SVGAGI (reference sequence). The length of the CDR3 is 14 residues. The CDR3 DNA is TGTGCCAGCAGATCGGGACAGACCACCGGGGAGCTGTTTTTT. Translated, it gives CASRSGQTTGELFF.

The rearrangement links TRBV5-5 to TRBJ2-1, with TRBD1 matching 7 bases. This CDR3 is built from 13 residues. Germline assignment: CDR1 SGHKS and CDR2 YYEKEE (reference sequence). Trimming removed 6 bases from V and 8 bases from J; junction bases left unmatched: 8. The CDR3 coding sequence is TGTGCCAGCATAGGGACAGAAAAACATGAGCAGTTCTTC. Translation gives CASIGTEKHEQFF.

The CDR3 coding sequence is TGTGCCAGCAGCTTGGCGCCCGGGGACTACGAGCAGTACTTC. Protein sequence: CASSLAPGDYEQYF. The chain links TRBV5-8 to TRBJ2-7, with a weak D call TRBD2 (5 bases). The CDR3 sequence is 14 residues long. V dropped 0 bases and J dropped 3 bases, with 10 bases sitting between them. Germline V CDR1 and CDR2: SGHTS, YDEGEE. Looking up the rest from reference TRBV5-8 and TRBJ2-7 gives the full variable domain: EAGVTQSPTHLIKTRGQQATLRCSPISGHTSVYWYQQALGLGLQFLLWYDEGEERNRGNFPPRFSGRQFPNYSSELNVNALELEDSALYLCASSLAPGDYEQYFGPGTRLTVT.

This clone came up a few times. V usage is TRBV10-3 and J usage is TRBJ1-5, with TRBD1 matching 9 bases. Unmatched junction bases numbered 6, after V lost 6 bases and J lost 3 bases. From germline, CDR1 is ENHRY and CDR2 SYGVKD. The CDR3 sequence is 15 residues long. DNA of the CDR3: TGTGCCATCAGCTCGGGACAGGGAGACAATCAGCCCCAGCATTTT. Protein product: CAISSGQGDNQPQHF.

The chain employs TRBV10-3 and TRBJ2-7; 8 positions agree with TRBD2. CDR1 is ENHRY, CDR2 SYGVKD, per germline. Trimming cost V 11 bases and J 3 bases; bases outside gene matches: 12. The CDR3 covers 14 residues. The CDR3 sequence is CAARTELAVYEQYF. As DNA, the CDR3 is TGTGCCGCCCGGACGGAACTAGCGGTCTACGAGCAGTACTTC.

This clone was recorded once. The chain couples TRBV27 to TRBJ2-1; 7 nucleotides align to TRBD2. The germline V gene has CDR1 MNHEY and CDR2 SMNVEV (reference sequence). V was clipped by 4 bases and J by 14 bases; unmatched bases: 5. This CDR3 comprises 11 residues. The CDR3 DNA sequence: TGTGCCAGCAGTTCAGGACTAGTTAAGTTCTTC. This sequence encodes CASSSGLVKFF.

CDR3 region: CARKGQGEETQYF. Here the CDR3 DNA reads TGCGCCAGGAAGGGACAGGGTGAAGAGACCCAGTACTTC. The gene calls are TRBV23-1 and TRBJ2-5, with TRBD1 matching over 9 bases. TRBV23-1 qualifies as an ORF whose function is uncertain. The CDR3 sequence is 13 residues long. V dropped 9 bases and J dropped 3; count of bases not matched to a gene: 5.

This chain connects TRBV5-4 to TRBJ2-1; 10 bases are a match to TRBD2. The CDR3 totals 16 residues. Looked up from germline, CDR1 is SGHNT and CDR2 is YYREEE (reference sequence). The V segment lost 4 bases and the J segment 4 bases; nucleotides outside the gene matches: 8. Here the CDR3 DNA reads TGTGCCAGCAGCGAGGCATCTAGCGGGGGTTACAATGAGCAGTTCTTC. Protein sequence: CASSEASSGGYNEQFF.

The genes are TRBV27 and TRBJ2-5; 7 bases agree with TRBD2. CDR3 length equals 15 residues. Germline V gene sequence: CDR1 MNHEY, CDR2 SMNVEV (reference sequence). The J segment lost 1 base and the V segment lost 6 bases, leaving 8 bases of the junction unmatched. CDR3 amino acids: CASSPTSAPQETQYF. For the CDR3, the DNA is TGTGCCAGCAGCCCCACTAGCGCGCCCCAAGAGACCCAGTACTTC.

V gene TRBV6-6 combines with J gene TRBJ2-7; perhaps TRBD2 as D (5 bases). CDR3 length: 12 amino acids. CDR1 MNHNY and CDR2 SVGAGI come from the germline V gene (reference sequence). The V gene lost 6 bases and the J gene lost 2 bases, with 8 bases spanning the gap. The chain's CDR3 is CASRTGTYEQYF. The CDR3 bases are TGTGCCAGCAGGACCGGGACCTACGAGCAGTACTTC.

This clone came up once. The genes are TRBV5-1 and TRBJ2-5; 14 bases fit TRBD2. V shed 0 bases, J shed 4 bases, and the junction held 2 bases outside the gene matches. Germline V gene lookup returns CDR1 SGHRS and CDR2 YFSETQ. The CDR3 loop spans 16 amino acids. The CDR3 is CASSLGLAGGSETQYF. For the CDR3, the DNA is TGCGCCAGCAGCTTGGGACTAGCGGGAGGGTCAGAGACCCAGTACTTC.

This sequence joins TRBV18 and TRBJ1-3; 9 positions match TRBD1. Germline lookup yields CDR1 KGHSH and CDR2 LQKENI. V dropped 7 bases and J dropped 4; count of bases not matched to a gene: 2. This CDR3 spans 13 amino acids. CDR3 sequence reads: CASWDRDGNTIYF. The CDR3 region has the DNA TGTGCCAGCTGGGACAGGGACGGAAACACCATATATTTT.

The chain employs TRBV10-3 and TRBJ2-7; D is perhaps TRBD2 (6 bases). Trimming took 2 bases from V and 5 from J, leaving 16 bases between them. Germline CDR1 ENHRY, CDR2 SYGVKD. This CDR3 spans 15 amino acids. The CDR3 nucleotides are TGTGCCATCAGTGAGAGCCGGGACTCTCTGCACGAGCAGTACTTC. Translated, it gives CAISESRDSLHEQYF.

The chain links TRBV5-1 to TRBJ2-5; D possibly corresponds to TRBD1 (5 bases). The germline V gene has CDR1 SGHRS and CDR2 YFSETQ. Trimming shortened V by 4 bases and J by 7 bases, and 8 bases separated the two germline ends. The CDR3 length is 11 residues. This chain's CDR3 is CASSPQGTQYF. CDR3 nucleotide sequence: TGCGCCAGCAGCCCCCAGGGGACCCAGTACTTC.

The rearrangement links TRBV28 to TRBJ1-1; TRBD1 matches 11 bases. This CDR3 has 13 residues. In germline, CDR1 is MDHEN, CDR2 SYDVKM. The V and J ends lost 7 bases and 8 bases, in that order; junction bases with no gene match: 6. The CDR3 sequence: CASKGQGASEAFF. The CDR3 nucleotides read TGTGCCAGCAAAGGACAGGGGGCATCGGAAGCTTTCTTT.

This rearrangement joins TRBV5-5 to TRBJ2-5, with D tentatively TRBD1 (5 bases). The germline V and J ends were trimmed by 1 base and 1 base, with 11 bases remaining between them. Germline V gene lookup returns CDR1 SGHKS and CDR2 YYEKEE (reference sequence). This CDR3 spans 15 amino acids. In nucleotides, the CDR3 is TGTGCCAGCAGCTTGTCAGTGACAGCCCAAGAGACCCAGTACTTC. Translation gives CASSLSVTAQETQYF.